The rows below give T cell receptor beta chains drawn from one sample of a study of OX40 agonist ivuxolimab in advanced cancers. Assay: immunoSEQ multiplex PCR; the TCRdb copy retains only in-frame clones and omits some. The table lists about 64,000 clones, 80% to 90% of them singletons. Sequencing used CD4+ or CD8+ T cells sorted from blood, obtained in a trial of the OX40 agonist ivuxolimab. Receptors were obtained from an adult with an advanced solid tumor such as melanoma, head and neck, liver or kidney cancer. The CDR3 runs from the conserved cysteine through the conserved F or W. D genes are given only for firm matches. Size values are once, few and many counts, or a class for expanded clones, and some rows have none.

v_call	clone_size	j_call	d_call	cdr3_nt	cdr3_aa
TRBV5-1	.	TRBJ2-1	TRBD1	TGCGCCAGCAGCCCGACAGGGGGTGCTCCGGTCTTC	CASSPTGGAPVF
TRBV6-6	.	TRBJ1-1	.	TGTGCCAGCAGTTTTCAGGGCACTGAAGCTTTCTTT	CASSFQGTEAFF
TRBV6-6	.	TRBJ2-1	.	TGTGCCAGCAGTTATGTGGCGTATGAGCAGTTCTTC	CASSYVAYEQFF
TRBV30	.	TRBJ2-1	TRBD1	TGTGCCTCGGGGACAGGGGGTTTCAATGAGCAGTTCTTC	CASGTGGFNEQFF
TRBV6-1	.	TRBJ1-6	.	TGTGCCAGCAGTGAACTAAGCCACTATAATTCACCCCTCCACTTT	CASSELSHYNSPLHF
TRBV19	once	TRBJ1-2	.	TGTGCCAGTAGTACCGATGGTGGCTACACCTTC	CASSTDGGYTF
TRBV5-4	.	TRBJ2-7	.	TGTGCCAGCAGCTTCGGGGGGCTGTCCTACGAGCAGTACTTC	CASSFGGLSYEQYF
TRBV11-2	.	TRBJ1-5	.	TGTGCCAGCAGCTTAGATCCTGGGTTTTTAATACGCAATCAGCCCCAGCATTTT	CASSLDPGFLIRNQPQHF
TRBV10-3	.	TRBJ2-5	.	TGTGCCATCAGTTCTTCCAATGCCCAAGAGACCCAGTACTTC	CAISSSNAQETQYF
TRBV5-4	.	TRBJ2-5	TRBD1	TGTGCCAGCAGCGCTTACAGGGGTCTGGGAGAGACCCAGTACTTC	CASSAYRGLGETQYF